These 17 T cell receptor beta chains originate from one sample sequenced in a study of T cell changes during pregnancy in multiple sclerosis. TCRdb's copy holds only in-frame clones and misses some; the assay was immunoSEQ multiplex PCR. The sample lists about 97,000 clones; 90% were seen once. Sequencing was performed on peripheral blood, taken in the second trimester of pregnancy. The receptors derive from a female donor in good health, enrolled as a control in a pregnancy study.

The rearrangement links TRBV18 to TRBJ1-4, with 9 bases aligning to TRBD1. Germline loops: CDR1 KGHSH, CDR2 LQKENI. The CDR3 is 16 residues long. The junction had 7 bases not matched to a gene; V was cut back by 6 bases and J by 2 bases. As DNA, the CDR3 is TGTGCCAGCTCTATACAGGGGGCGTCTACTAATGAAAAACTGTTTTTT. As protein: CASSIQGASTNEKLFF.

The chain couples TRBV10-3 to TRBJ1-1; maybe TRBD1 (5 bases). V lost 6 bases, J lost 6 bases, and 14 bases lay in between. In germline, CDR1 is ENHRY, CDR2 SYGVKD. This CDR3 is built from 13 residues. Here the CDR3 reads CAIRRGGAAEAFF. CDR3 coding DNA: TGTGCCATCAGAAGGGGTGGAGCTGCTGAAGCTTTCTTT.

This clone was detected once. The V call is TRBV16, the J call TRBJ2-3; TRBD1 might be the D (6 bases). CDR3 length equals 16 residues. V lost 4 bases and J lost 1, with 15 bases in between. Germline CDR1 and CDR2: KGHSY and FQNENV. DNA of the CDR3: TGTGCCAGCAGCCTTCAGGACAGAACTCGCACAGATACGCAGTATTTT. Translated, it gives CASSLQDRTRTDTQYF.

The V gene is TRBV11-3, the J gene TRBJ2-5, with TRBD1 matching 9 bases. CDR1 is SGHNT, CDR2 YENEEA, per germline. The CDR3 length is 17 residues. Trimming removed 1 base from V and 2 bases from J; junction bases left unmatched: 8. CDR3 in amino acids: CASSLGGMGQGQETQYF. CDR3 nucleotides: TGTGCCAGCAGCTTAGGTGGTATGGGACAGGGTCAAGAGACCCAGTACTTC.

This chain connects TRBV6-5 to TRBJ1-1, with 12 bases fitting TRBD1. The V gene's germline CDR1 is MNHEY and CDR2 SVGAGI. The V segment lost 6 bases and the J segment 1 base; nucleotides outside the gene matches: 3. The CDR3 spans 15 residues. CDR3 DNA: TGTGCCAGCAGGGGGACAGGGGGCAGGAACACTGAAGCTTTCTTT. As protein: CASRGTGGRNTEAFF.

The chain employs TRBV5-1 and TRBJ1-2; D might be TRBD1 (6 bases). V gave up 1 base and J gave up 0 bases, with 19 bases separating them. The germline CDR1 and CDR2 sequences are SGHRS and YFSETQ. The CDR3 length is 18 residues. The CDR3 spells CASSLSRGLRTANYGYTF. The DNA for the CDR3 is TGCGCCAGCAGCTTGTCCCGCGGACTCCGGACAGCTAACTATGGCTACACCTTC.

This rearrangement joins TRBV27 to TRBJ2-7; a possible D gene is TRBD1 (5 bases). Germline-derived CDR1 and CDR2 are MNHEY and SMNVEV (reference sequence). The V and J ends lost 2 bases and 4 bases respectively, with 12 bases between them. The CDR3 has 14 residues. The CDR3 nucleotides are TGTGCCAGCAGTTTAAGGGCGACAGCTTACGAGCAGTACTTC. As protein: CASSLRATAYEQYF.

As concerns this clone: Mismatch with germline at one junction end may stem from a read error. The chain is built from TRBV7-7 and TRBJ1-6; TRBD1 is a possible D gene (5 bases). Germline V gives CDR1 SSHAT, CDR2 FNYEAQ (reference sequence). This CDR3 region has 18 residues. CDR3 protein: CASSLIFGGGSYNSPLHF. The CDR3 bases are TGTGCTAGCAGCCTCATATTTGGGGGGGGGTCCTATAATTCACCCCTCCACTTT.

The chain couples TRBV12-5 to TRBJ1-2, with D unclear. The germline V gene has CDR1 LGHNT and CDR2 FRNRAP. The V end was cut by 8 bases, the J end by 5 bases, with 15 bases between. The CDR3 is 13 amino acids. In nucleotides, the CDR3 is TGTGCTAGTTCGAGGGAGGGCGGATATGGCTACACCTTC. It yields the protein CASSREGGYGYTF.

V gene TRBV19 combines with J gene TRBJ1-2; 8 bases align to TRBD1. The CDR3 runs to 13 residues. Trimming removed 5 bases from V and 5 bases from J; junction bases left unmatched: 4. Looked up from germline, CDR1 is LNHDA and CDR2 is SQIVND (reference sequence). CDR3: CASSDRGGYGYTF. In DNA, the CDR3 is TGTGCCAGTAGTGACAGGGGAGGATATGGCTACACCTTC.

V and J are TRBV7-2 and TRBJ1-5, with a possible D match to TRBD1 (5 bases). Trimming removed 3 bases at V and 4 bases at J, with 10 bases between. Germline V gives CDR1 SGHTA, CDR2 FQGNSA. The CDR3 is 14 residues long. DNA for the CDR3: TGTGCCAGCAGCTTTAAGACAGCTAATCAGCCCCAGCATTTT. This translates into CASSFKTANQPQHF.

V is TRBV7-2 and J is TRBJ1-4; D gene ambiguous. Germline values: CDR1 SGHTA, CDR2 FQGNSA. The CDR3 contains 13 residues. V dropped 5 bases and J dropped 8 bases, with 12 bases sitting between them. DNA for the CDR3: TGTGCCAGCAGCCCCCGACACACCGAAAAACTGTTTTTT. Translated, it gives CASSPRHTEKLFF.

This chain uses TRBV28 with TRBJ2-7; tentative D call: TRBD2 (5 bases). Germline V gives CDR1 MDHEN, CDR2 SYDVKM. Trimming cost V 6 bases and J 1 base, with 10 bases left between them. There are 13 residues in the CDR3. The DNA for the CDR3 is TGTGCCAGCAGGATCGGGGTATCCTACGAGCAGTACTTC. Its protein product is CASRIGVSYEQYF.

The CDR3 coding sequence is TGTGCCAGCGCATCTACTCAGGGGGGCAATCAGCCCCAGCATTTT. It yields the protein CASASTQGGNQPQHF. V is TRBV6-1 and J is TRBJ1-5, with 7 nucleotides matching TRBD1. V dropped 8 bases and J dropped 2; count of bases not matched to a gene: 9. Germline CDR1 and CDR2: MNHNS and SASEGT. The CDR3 loop spans 15 amino acids.

This rearrangement joins TRBV4-2 to TRBJ2-7; D call uncertain. Trimming shortened V by 0 bases and J by 5 bases, and 11 bases separated the two germline ends. Germline CDR1 and CDR2: LGHNA and YNFKEQ. The CDR3 length is 14 residues. The CDR3 DNA reads TGTGCCAGCAGCCAAGAATACAGTCTCGACGAGCAGTACTTC. This translates into CASSQEYSLDEQYF.

The genes are TRBV6-1 and TRBJ1-5; 7 nucleotides agree with TRBD1. Germline assignment: CDR1 MNHNS and CDR2 SASEGT. V gave up 7 bases and J gave up 4 bases; unmatched junction bases: 10. The CDR3 runs 15 residues. This CDR3 reads CASNDRDASNQPQHF. The CDR3 DNA sequence: TGTGCCAGCAACGACAGGGACGCGTCAAATCAGCCCCAGCATTTT.

V and J are TRBV28 and TRBJ2-7, with D perhaps TRBD1 (5 bases). V lost 3 bases, J lost 8 bases, and 11 bases lay in between. CDR1 and CDR2 (germline): MDHEN, SYDVKM. The length of the CDR3 is 12 residues. CDR3 DNA sequence: TGTGCCAGCAGTTTTTCAAGGGGAAAGCAGTACTTC. This translates into CASSFSRGKQYF. The variable domain in full, with the rest retrieved from reference TRBV28 and TRBJ2-7, is DVKVTQSSRYLVKRTGEKVFLECVQDMDHENMFWYRQDPGLGLRLIYFSYDVKMKEKGDIPEGYSVSREKKERFSLILESASTNQTSMYLCASSFSRGKQYFGPGTRLTVT.